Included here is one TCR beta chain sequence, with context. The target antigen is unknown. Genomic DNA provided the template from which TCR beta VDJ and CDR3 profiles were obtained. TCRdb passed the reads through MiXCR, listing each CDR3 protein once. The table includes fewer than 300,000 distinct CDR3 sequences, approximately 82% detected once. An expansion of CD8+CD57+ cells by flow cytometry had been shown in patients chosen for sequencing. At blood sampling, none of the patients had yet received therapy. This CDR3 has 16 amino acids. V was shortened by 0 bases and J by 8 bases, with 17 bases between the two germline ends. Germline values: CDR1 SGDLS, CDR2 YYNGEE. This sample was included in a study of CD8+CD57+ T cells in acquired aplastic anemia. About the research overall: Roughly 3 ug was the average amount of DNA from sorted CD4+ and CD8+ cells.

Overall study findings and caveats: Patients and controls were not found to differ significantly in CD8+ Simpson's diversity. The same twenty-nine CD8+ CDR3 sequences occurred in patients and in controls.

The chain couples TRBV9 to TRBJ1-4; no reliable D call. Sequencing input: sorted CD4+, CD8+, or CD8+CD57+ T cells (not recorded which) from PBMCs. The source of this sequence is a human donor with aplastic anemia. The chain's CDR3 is CASSVADGEQWEKLFF. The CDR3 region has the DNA TGTGCCAGCAGCGTAGCAGACGGGGAACAATGGGAAAAACTGTTTTTT.